This T cell receptor (beta chain) stems from a study of glioma-infiltrating T cells after dendritic cell vaccination. Background on the study: Three intradermal dendritic cell vaccine injections were given every two weeks.

Primers: 60 V beta forward and 13 J beta reverse. The assay was immunoSEQ multiplex PCR, and TCRdb's table has in-frame clones only and misses some. The sample consists of tens of thousands of clones, more than 75% of them appearing once. Blood PBMC samples: pre-vaccination, two weeks post third vaccination, and at tumor progression. Findings and caveats of the study: Longer survival after dendritic cell vaccination followed higher pretreatment TIL content.

This CDR3 is 15 amino acids long. CDR1 is LNHDA, CDR2 SQIVND, per germline (reference sequence). Trimming pared 6 bases from V and 1 base from J, leaving 14 bases between. With regard to this clone: Its antigen is currently unknown.

The source was blood, collected before dendritic cell vaccination. This TCR was sampled from a human donor with glioblastoma. J is TRBJ2-3 and V is TRBV19; tentative D call: TRBD2 (5 bases). The CDR3 region is CASSPVLEGTDTQYF. The CDR3 coding sequence is TGTGCCAGTAGCCCGGTTCTGGAGGGCACAGATACGCAGTATTTT.